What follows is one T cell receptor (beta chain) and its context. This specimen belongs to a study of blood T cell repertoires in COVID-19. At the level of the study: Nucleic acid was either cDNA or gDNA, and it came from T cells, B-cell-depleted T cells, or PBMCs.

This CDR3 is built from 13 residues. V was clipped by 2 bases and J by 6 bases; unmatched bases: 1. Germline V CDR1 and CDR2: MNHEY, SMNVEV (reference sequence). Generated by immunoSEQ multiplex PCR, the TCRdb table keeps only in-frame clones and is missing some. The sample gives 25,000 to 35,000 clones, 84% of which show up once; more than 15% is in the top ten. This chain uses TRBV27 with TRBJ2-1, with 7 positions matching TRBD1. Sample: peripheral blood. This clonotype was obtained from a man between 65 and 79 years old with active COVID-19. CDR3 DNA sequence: TGTGCCAGCAGTTTAGGGACAGCCAATGAGCAGTTCTTC. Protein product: CASSLGTANEQFF.